The 17 T cell receptor beta chains presented below share a single source sample, sequenced in a study of blood T cell repertoires in COVID-19. TCRdb's table, derived via immunoSEQ multiplex PCR, lists solely in-frame clones and lacks some. This repertoire shows roughly 250,000 clones, over 75% found once; its top ten account for approximately 2.2%. Sequenced material: peripheral blood. All receptors come from a woman between 40 and 55 years old who had recovered from COVID-19.

The chain links TRBV9 to TRBJ1-2, with no clear D. Trimming shortened V by 0 bases and J by 2 bases, and 11 bases separated the two germline ends. The CDR3 spans 15 residues. Germline V gene sequence: CDR1 SGDLS, CDR2 YYNGEE. Here the CDR3 reads CASSVASGGNYGYTF. The CDR3 DNA follows: TGTGCCAGCAGCGTAGCTTCGGGAGGGAACTATGGCTACACCTTC.

V and J are TRBV27 and TRBJ1-1, with 7 positions matching TRBD1. The CDR3 runs to 15 residues. Germline V gene data show CDR1 as MNHEY and CDR2 as SMNVEV (reference sequence). With 4 bases clipped from V and 0 bases from J, the junction kept 5 bases outside the gene matches. Here the CDR3 DNA reads TGTGCCAGCAGTTCCGGACAGGCGTTGAACACTGAAGCTTTCTTT. It yields the protein CASSSGQALNTEAFF.

V is TRBV4-2 and J is TRBJ1-6; possibly TRBD1 for D (5 bases). The germline V gene has CDR1 LGHNA and CDR2 YNFKEQ. With 2 bases removed from V and 10 bases from J, the gap between germline ends came to 12 bases. This CDR3 is 14 amino acids long. CDR3 nucleotide sequence: TGTGCCAGCAGCCAACTTCAGGGCAACTCACCCCTCCACTTT. Amino acids: CASSQLQGNSPLHF.

The chain combines TRBV18 with TRBJ1-1; no firm D call. Germline CDR1 is KGHSH and CDR2 is LQKENI. The CDR3 extends over 16 amino acids. Trimming took 2 bases from V and 0 from J, leaving 13 bases between them. CDR3 residues: CASSPALRGMNTEAFF. The CDR3 coding sequence is TGTGCCAGCTCACCAGCGCTTAGAGGCATGAACACTGAAGCTTTCTTT. The whole variable domain, filled in from reference TRBV18 and TRBJ1-1, reads NAGVMQNPRHLVRRRGQEARLRCSPMKGHSHVYWYRQLPEEGLKFMVYLQKENIIDESGMPKERFSAEFPKEGPSILRIQQVVRGDSAAYFCASSPALRGMNTEAFFGQGTRLTVV.

The chain couples TRBV27 to TRBJ1-4; D is possibly TRBD1 (6 bases). This CDR3 comprises 13 residues. Germline CDR1 is MNHEY and CDR2 is SMNVEV (reference sequence). V lost 5 bases, J lost 7 bases, and 11 bases lay in between. The CDR3: CASSTGRREKLFF. The CDR3 region has the DNA TGTGCCAGCAGTACAGGGCGGCGTGAAAAACTGTTTTTT. The variable domain in full, completed from reference TRBV27 and TRBJ1-4, reads EAQVTQNPRYLITVTGKKLTVTCSQNMNHEYMSWYRQDPGLGLRQIYYSMNVEVTDKGDVPEGYKVSRKEKRNFPLILESPSPNQTSLYFCASSTGRREKLFFGSGTQLSVL.

The chain couples TRBV6-2 or TRBV6-3 to TRBJ2-5; TRBD2 agrees at 12 bases. The CDR3 consists of 16 residues. The V gene end was trimmed by 2 bases and the J gene end by 4 bases; junction bases not matched to a gene: 5. Looked up from germline, CDR1 is MNHEY and CDR2 is SVGEGT. CDR3 amino acids: CASSYRSTSGRETQYF. For the CDR3, the DNA is TGTGCCAGCAGTTACCGATCGACTAGCGGGAGAGAGACCCAGTACTTC.

The chain combines TRBV7-2 with TRBJ1-2; D uncertain. This CDR3 region has 15 residues. Germline V gene lookup returns CDR1 SGHTA and CDR2 FQGNSA. V was trimmed by 5 bases and J by 2 bases, leaving 15 bases between them. CDR3 sequence: CASSPSSSGNYGYTF. CDR3 in DNA: TGTGCCAGCAGCCCCTCCTCGTCAGGCAACTATGGCTACACCTTC.

V gene TRBV7-9 combines with J gene TRBJ2-7, with D unresolved. CDR3 length equals 16 residues. Looked up from germline, CDR1 is SEHNR and CDR2 is FQNEAQ (reference sequence). With 5 bases removed from V and 6 bases from J, the gap between germline ends came to 23 bases. The DNA of the CDR3 is TGTGCCAGCAGCCGAACCCCGGTACCCGGGTTGGTCGAGCAGTACTTC. Translation: CASSRTPVPGLVEQYF.

The gene calls are TRBV5-4 and TRBJ1-2; D unclear. The V end lost 0 bases, the J end lost 4 bases, and 10 bases lay between the germline ends. Germline lookup yields CDR1 SGHNT and CDR2 YYREEE (reference sequence). This CDR3 has 14 residues. CDR3 coding DNA: TGTGCCAGCAGCTTGGCTCGGGGAAGCTATGGCTACACCTTC. Its protein product is CASSLARGSYGYTF. Full variable domain (rest looked up from reference TRBV5-4 and TRBJ1-2): ETGVTQSPTHLIKTRGQQVTLRCSSQSGHNTVSWYQQALGQGPQFIFQYYREEENGRGNFPPRFSGLQFPNYSSELNVNALELDDSALYLCASSLARGSYGYTFGSGTRLTVV.

CDR3: CASSQVWGSNQPQHF. Written as DNA, the CDR3 is TGCGCCAGCAGCCAAGTATGGGGCAGCAATCAGCCCCAGCATTTT. This chain links TRBV4-3 with TRBJ1-5, with a weak D call TRBD1 (5 bases). This CDR3 comprises 15 residues. V gave up 1 base and J gave up 1 base, with 8 bases separating them. Looked up from germline, CDR1 is LGHNA and CDR2 is YSLEER.

The rearrangement joins TRBV29-1 to TRBJ2-2, with D perhaps matching TRBD2 (5 bases). The CDR3 runs to 13 residues. The germline V gene encodes CDR1 SQVTM and CDR2 ANQGSEA. V gave up 5 bases and J gave up 7 bases, with 14 bases separating them. CDR3 coding DNA: TGCAGCGTTCGACCTTCCGAGGGCGGGGAGCTGTTTTTT. It translates to CSVRPSEGGELFF.

J is TRBJ2-3 and V is TRBV19; TRBD1 aligns across 10 bases. The CDR3 contains 15 residues. Germline V CDR1 and CDR2: LNHDA, SQIVND (reference sequence). V lost 6 bases, J lost 6 bases, and 9 bases stayed unmatched. The CDR3 nucleotides read TGTGCCAGTAGCCGGCCCGGGACAGGGGCCGATACGCAGTATTTT. This translates into CASSRPGTGADTQYF.

This chain joins TRBV3-1 (or the pseudogene TRBV3-2) and TRBJ1-3; D gene unclear. CDR1 and CDR2 from the germline V gene are LGHDT and YNNKEL (reference sequence). V lost 0 bases and J 0 bases, leaving 15 bases between the germline ends. CDR3 length: 18 residues. The CDR3 reads CASSQDAGGLLSGNTIYF. The CDR3 DNA reads TGTGCCAGCAGCCAAGATGCAGGAGGACTGCTCTCTGGAAACACCATATATTTT.

The gene calls are TRBV5-1 and TRBJ1-6; the match to TRBD1 covers 8 bases. This CDR3 is 16 amino acids long. Trimming cost V 0 bases and J 1 base; bases outside gene matches: 0. CDR1 and CDR2 (germline): SGHRS, YFSETQ. CDR3 protein: CASSLGTGSYNSPLHF. CDR3 DNA: TGCGCCAGCAGCTTGGGGACAGGGTCCTATAATTCACCCCTCCACTTT.

The gene calls are TRBV28 and TRBJ2-5; tentatively, D is TRBD2 (6 bases). The CDR3 spans 16 residues. Germline CDR1 reads MDHEN; CDR2 reads SYDVKM. The V end lost 5 bases, the J end lost 5 bases, and 21 bases lay between the germline ends. The DNA for the CDR3 is TGTGCCAGCAGTCCGCAATCTCAGGCGGGGTGGGAGACCCAGTACTTC. This gives the protein CASSPQSQAGWETQYF.

This chain connects TRBV4-3 to TRBJ2-1; D is ambiguous. Germline values: CDR1 LGHNA, CDR2 YSLEER. The CDR3 is 15 amino acids. The V and J ends lost 5 bases and 7 bases respectively, with 18 bases between them. CDR3 sequence (DNA): TGCGCCAGCAGCTCCCCCGGTAGGAGTAAAAATGAGCAGTTCTTC. Encoded protein: CASSSPGRSKNEQFF.

V gene TRBV7-2 combines with J gene TRBJ2-7; tentatively, D is TRBD2 (6 bases). The CDR3 consists of 15 residues. Germline values: CDR1 SGHTA, CDR2 FQGNSA. Trimming pared 5 bases from V and 5 bases from J, leaving 19 bases between. CDR3 bases: TGTGCCAGCAGCCTAGGCGGCGGAGGGCCCAACGAGCAGTACTTC. Its protein is CASSLGGGGPNEQYF.